This T cell receptor (beta chain) derives from a study of shared clonotypes between healthy human individuals. For the study at large: Per-donor plates numbered three CD4 naive, three CD4 memory, two CD8 naive and one CD8 memory. Study outcomes and limitations: Only blood samples were collected, and tissue repertoires likely differ.

This CDR3 spans 15 amino acids. Germline assignment: CDR1 MNHNS and CDR2 SASEGT. With V trimmed by 6 bases and J by 1 base, 7 bases remained unmatched. Generated by immunoSEQ multiplex PCR, the TCRdb table keeps only in-frame clones and is missing some. This table holds about 1 million clones, more than 60% found once. As concerns this clone: Its antigen is still unknown.

Sequenced: memory CD4+ T cells sorted from blood. The subset: CD45RA-negative fraction. The chain couples TRBV6-1 to TRBJ2-7; 9 bases align to TRBD1. The sequence derives from a young man in good health. CDR3 region: CASRGVQGASYEQYF. The CDR3 bases are TGTGCCAGCAGGGGGGTACAGGGGGCTTCCTACGAGCAGTACTTC.